What follows is one T cell receptor beta chain and its context. The data stem from a study of blood T cell repertoires in COVID-19. Study overall: Nucleic acid was either cDNA or gDNA, and it came from T cells, B-cell-depleted T cells, or PBMCs.

In the original workflow: Amplified reference gene primers provided the basis for estimating nucleated cell counts. TCRdb's table, derived via immunoSEQ multiplex PCR, lists solely in-frame clones and lacks some. V, J and clone size derive from that table, while D and trimming were established from the DNA sequence. The data hold approximately 89,000 clones, with roughly 80% observed a single time. The length of the CDR3 is 15 residues. Germline V gene lookup returns CDR1 SGHRS and CDR2 YFSETQ. V lost 2 bases to trimming and J lost 6 bases; unmatched junction nucleotides: 9. The sequence was collected from an elderly woman with acute or convalescent COVID-19. Source material: peripheral blood. This chain joins TRBV5-1 and TRBJ2-7; TRBD1 aligns across 9 bases. CDR3 DNA: TGCGCCAGCAGCTTACAAGGGACAGGGAAAGGCGAGCAGTACTTC. As protein: CASSLQGTGKGEQYF. Combining the CDR3 with reference TRBV5-1 and TRBJ2-7 gives the whole variable domain KAGVTQTPRYLIKTRGQQVTLSCSPISGHRSVSWYQQTPGQGLQFLFEYFSETQRNKGNFPGRFSGRQFSNSRSEMNVSTLELGDSALYLCASSLQGTGKGEQYFGPGTRLTVT.